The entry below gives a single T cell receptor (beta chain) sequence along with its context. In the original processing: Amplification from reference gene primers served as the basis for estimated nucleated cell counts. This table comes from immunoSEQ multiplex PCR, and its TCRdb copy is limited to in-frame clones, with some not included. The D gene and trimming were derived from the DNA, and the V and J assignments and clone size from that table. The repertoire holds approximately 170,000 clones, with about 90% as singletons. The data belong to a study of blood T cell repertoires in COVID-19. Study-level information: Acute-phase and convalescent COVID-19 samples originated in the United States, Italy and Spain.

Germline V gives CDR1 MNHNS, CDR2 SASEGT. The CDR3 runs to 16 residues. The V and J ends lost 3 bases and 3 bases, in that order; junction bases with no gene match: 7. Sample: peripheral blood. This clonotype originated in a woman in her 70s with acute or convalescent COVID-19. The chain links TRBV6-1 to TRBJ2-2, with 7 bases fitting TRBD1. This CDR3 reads CASSDFRDRYTGELFF. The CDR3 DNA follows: TGTGCCAGCAGTGATTTCCGGGACAGATACACCGGGGAGCTGTTTTTT.